Following are 13 T cell receptor beta chains from one sample sequenced in a study of cytomegalovirus exposure and HLA in healthy donors. This PCR relied on a set of 60 Vbeta primers and 13 Jbeta primers. Sequenced by immunoSEQ multiplex PCR; TCRdb stores in-frame clones only, minus some. The sample includes approximately 170,000 clones, roughly 80% seen only once; the top ten take about 1.9%. Sequencing input: PBMCs. These receptors all stem from a human donor in good health.

This rearrangement joins TRBV2 to TRBJ2-3; the D gene is possibly TRBD2 (6 bases). The CDR3 covers 15 residues. CDR1 is SNHLY, CDR2 FYNNEI, per germline. V was shortened by 6 bases and J by 0 bases, with 13 bases between the two germline ends. The CDR3 is CASRELATSTDTQYF. DNA for the CDR3: TGTGCCAGCAGGGAACTAGCAACAAGCACAGATACGCAGTATTTT.

The chain links TRBV6-5 to TRBJ2-7; TRBD2 might be the D (7 bases). Germline V gives CDR1 MNHEY, CDR2 SVGAGI. V was shortened by 2 bases and J by 2 bases, with 13 bases between the two germline ends. This CDR3 is 15 amino acids long. DNA of the CDR3: TGTGCCAGCAGTTACCGGGGGGCCGGGACCTACGAGCAGTACTTC. This encodes CASSYRGAGTYEQYF.

CDR3 protein: CASSPTFAVTYEQYF. The CDR3 DNA is TGTGCCAGCAGCCCGACCTTTGCGGTCACCTACGAGCAGTACTTC. The V call is TRBV7-9, the J call TRBJ2-7; D is undetermined. The V end was cut by 5 bases, the J end by 2 bases, with 16 bases between. Per the germline V gene, CDR1 is SEHNR and CDR2 is FQNEAQ (reference sequence). The CDR3 consists of 15 residues.

The V gene is TRBV6-5, the J gene TRBJ2-5, with TRBD2 matching 10 bases. The better agreement between TRBJ2-7 and the DNA end casts doubt on the J call. The CDR3 spans 15 residues. Germline lookup yields CDR1 MNHEY and CDR2 SVGAGI. The CDR3 nucleotides read TGTGCCAGCAGTTACGAGCGGGGGGGCTCCTACGAGCAGTACTTC. Translated, it gives CASSYERGGSYEQYF.

The gene calls are TRBV27 and TRBJ1-2, with D perhaps matching TRBD1 (6 bases). The germline gives CDR1 MNHEY, CDR2 SMNVEV (reference sequence). Trimming removed 4 bases at V and 3 bases at J, with 12 bases between. This CDR3 spans 14 amino acids. The CDR3 nucleotides are TGTGCCAGCAGTTCTACAGGGTTGGACTATGGCTACACCTTC. As protein: CASSSTGLDYGYTF.

The chain employs TRBV13 and TRBJ2-5; 12 bases match TRBD2. CDR1 and CDR2 from the germline V gene are PRHDT and FYEKMQ (reference sequence). V was pared by 4 bases and J by 5 bases, with 5 bases of the junction left unmatched. The CDR3 runs 15 residues. This CDR3 is CASSSRTSGAETQYF. The CDR3 DNA reads as TGTGCCAGCAGCTCGCGGACTAGCGGGGCCGAGACCCAGTACTTC.

The V and J genes are TRBV5-1 and TRBJ1-2; TRBD1 matches at 9 bases. Per the germline V gene, CDR1 is SGHRS and CDR2 is YFSETQ. Unmatched junction bases numbered 7, after V lost 5 bases and J lost 2 bases. CDR3 length: 15 amino acids. The CDR3 loop is CASSKGGTGNYGYTF. The CDR3, as DNA: TGCGCCAGCAGTAAAGGGGGGACAGGGAACTATGGCTACACCTTC.

This chain uses TRBV19 with TRBJ1-2, with D unclear. V shed 6 bases and J shed 4 bases, with 18 bases lying between them. There are 15 residues in the CDR3. The germline V gene has CDR1 LNHDA and CDR2 SQIVND (reference sequence). The CDR3 sequence is CASRYTVRAIYGYTF. CDR3 DNA sequence: TGTGCCAGTAGGTACACGGTGAGGGCCATCTATGGCTACACCTTC.

The gene calls are TRBV9 and TRBJ2-7, with TRBD2 matching 9 bases. The ends lost 4 bases at V and 6 bases at J; junction bases unmatched: 8. The CDR3 totals 14 residues. The germline gives CDR1 SGDLS, CDR2 YYNGEE. CDR3 nucleotides: TGTGCCAGCAGCCCGGGACTAGCTGGCCGCGAGCAGTACTTC. Protein sequence: CASSPGLAGREQYF.

The V and J genes are TRBV20-1 and TRBJ1-3; D is unresolved. Germline CDR1 DFQATT, CDR2 SNEGSKA (reference sequence). The CDR3 is 11 amino acids. V lost 4 bases and J 7 bases, leaving 8 bases between the germline ends. CDR3 in amino acids: CSAKLWNTIYF. The DNA of the CDR3 is TGCAGTGCTAAGCTGTGGAACACCATATATTTT.

This sequence joins TRBV6-1 and TRBJ1-5; no reliable D call. There are 13 residues in the CDR3. In germline, CDR1 is MNHNS, CDR2 SASEGT. Trimming stripped 10 bases from V and 1 base from J, with 11 bases between. Here the CDR3 reads CATMEASNQPQHF. The CDR3, as DNA: TGTGCCACCATGGAGGCGAGCAATCAGCCCCAGCATTTT.

This chain links TRBV9 with TRBJ2-7, with TRBD1 matching over 8 bases. Germline lookup yields CDR1 SGDLS and CDR2 YYNGEE. Losses at the gene ends were 3 bases for V and 3 bases for J; bases not matched to a gene: 11. This CDR3 contains 16 residues. Here the CDR3 reads CASSASQTGVIYEQYF. The CDR3 bases are TGTGCCAGCAGCGCGAGCCAGACAGGGGTCATCTACGAGCAGTACTTC.

This chain connects TRBV7-9 to TRBJ2-5; D is unresolved. The length of the CDR3 is 12 residues. V dropped 1 base and J dropped 5 bases, with 5 bases sitting between them. The germline V gene has CDR1 SEHNR and CDR2 FQNEAQ (reference sequence). The CDR3 protein is CASSLGAETQYF. Here the CDR3 DNA reads TGTGCCAGCAGCTTAGGGGCGGAGACCCAGTACTTC.